This T cell receptor (beta chain) was identified during a study of blood T cell repertoires in COVID-19. This clone appeared a few times. Sequencing used immunoSEQ multiplex PCR; TCRdb keeps in-frame clones, though not all of them. Among roughly 350,000 clones listed, about 88% were seen once. The source material was peripheral blood. The TCR was taken from a woman between 70 and 85 years old with COVID-19, enrolled during active disease.

The CDR3 DNA follows: TGTGCCAGCAGAAGCGGACAGGGCTACGAGCAGTACTTC. Amino acid sequence: CASRSGQGYEQYF. This rearrangement joins TRBV5-8 to TRBJ2-7, with 8 bases fitting TRBD1. This CDR3 spans 13 amino acids. The V segment lost 5 bases and the J segment 3 bases; nucleotides outside the gene matches: 4. Germline CDR1 is SGHTS and CDR2 is YDEGEE. The complete variable domain, with remaining parts taken from reference TRBV5-8 and TRBJ2-7, reads EAGVTQSPTHLIKTRGQQATLRCSPISGHTSVYWYQQALGLGLQFLLWYDEGEERNRGNFPPRFSGRQFPNYSSELNVNALELEDSALYLCASRSGQGYEQYFGPGTRLTVT.